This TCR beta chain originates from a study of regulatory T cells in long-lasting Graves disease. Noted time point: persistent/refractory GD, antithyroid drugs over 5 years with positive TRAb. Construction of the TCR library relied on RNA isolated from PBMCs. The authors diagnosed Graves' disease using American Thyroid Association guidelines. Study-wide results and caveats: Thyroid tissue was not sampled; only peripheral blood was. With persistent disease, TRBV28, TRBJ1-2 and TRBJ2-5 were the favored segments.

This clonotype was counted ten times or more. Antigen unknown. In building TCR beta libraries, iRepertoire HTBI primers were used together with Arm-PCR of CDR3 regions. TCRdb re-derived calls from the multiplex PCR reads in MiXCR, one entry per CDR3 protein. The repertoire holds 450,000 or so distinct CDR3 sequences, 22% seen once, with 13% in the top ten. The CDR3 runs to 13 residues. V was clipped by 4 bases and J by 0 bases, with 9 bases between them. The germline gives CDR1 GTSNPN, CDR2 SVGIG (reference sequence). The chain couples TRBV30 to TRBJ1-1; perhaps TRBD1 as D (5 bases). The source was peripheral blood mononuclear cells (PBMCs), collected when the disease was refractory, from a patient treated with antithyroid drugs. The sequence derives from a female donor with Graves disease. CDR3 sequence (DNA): TGTGCCTGGAACAAGGGGCTGAACACTGAAGCTTTCTTT. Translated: CAWNKGLNTEAFF.